The rows below give T cell receptor beta chains drawn from one sample of a study of cytomegalovirus exposure and HLA in healthy donors. Measured with immunoSEQ multiplex PCR; TCRdb has only the in-frame clones, and not every one. This sample has approximately 280,000 clones, with 65% to 90% found just once. Material: PBMCs. Every receptor here comes from a woman between 18 and 29 years old in good health and CMV-seronegative. CDR3s include the opening cysteine and the closing phenylalanine or tryptophan. Fields, in order: D gene, clone size, J gene, V gene, CDR3 DNA, CDR3 protein. A D gene is named only where the DNA matches it firmly. Only part of the rows carry a size: once, few, many, or a class if the clone is expanded.

>.|.|TRBJ1-5|TRBV4-1
TGCGCCAGCAGCCTCTTCCAGGAGGGCAATCAGCCCCAGCATTTT
CASSLFQEGNQPQHF
>TRBD1|.|TRBJ1-3|TRBV30
TGTGCCTGGAGGGGACAGGGGGCGGGAAACACCATATATTTT
CAWRGQGAGNTIYF
>TRBD2|.|TRBJ2-1|TRBV29-1
TGCAGCGTTTTGACTAGCGGCTACAATGAGCAGTTCTTC
CSVLTSGYNEQFF
>.|.|TRBJ2-2|TRBV2
TGTGCCAGCAGTAGGGGGGACAGCGGGGAGCTGTTTTTT
CASSRGDSGELFF
>TRBD1|.|TRBJ1-4|TRBV7-2
TGTGCCAGCAGCATCAACAGGGGACCTAATGAAAAACTGTTTTTT
CASSINRGPNEKLFF
>.|.|TRBJ2-7|TRBV30
TGTGCCTGGACAGGGGGGCTTTCCTACGAGCAGTACTTC
CAWTGGLSYEQYF
>.|.|TRBJ1-5|TRBV19
TGTGCCAGTAGTATCCAACGGAATCAGCCCCAGCATTTT
CASSIQRNQPQHF
>TRBD1|few|TRBJ1-3|TRBV6-1
TGTGCCAGCACAGGACAGGAAAGCTCTGGAAACACCATATATTTT
CASTGQESSGNTIYF
>TRBD1|once|TRBJ2-7|TRBV11-2
TGTGCCAGCAGCTTATTGACAGGGGGCTCCTACGAGCAGTACTTC
CASSLLTGGSYEQYF
>.|.|TRBJ1-5|TRBV15
TGTGCCACCAGCAGAGATAAGACAGCCGGCCTTTATAGCAATCAGCCCCAGCATTTT
CATSRDKTAGLYSNQPQHF
>TRBD1|.|TRBJ1-1|TRBV6-5
TGTGCCAGCAATGATAGGGACAGGAAAGACACTGAAGCTTTCTTT
CASNDRDRKDTEAFF
>.|once|TRBJ1-1|TRBV2
TGTGCCAGTGCAGGTGAGATGAACACTGAAGCTTTCTTT
CASAGEMNTEAFF
>.|.|TRBJ2-7|TRBV6-5
TGTGCCAGCAGTTACATCGACAAAACCTACGAGCAGTACTTC
CASSYIDKTYEQYF
>TRBD1|.|TRBJ1-3|TRBV4-3
TGCGCCAGCAGCCAAATGACAGGGGAGGGAAACACCATATATTTT
CASSQMTGEGNTIYF
>TRBD1|few|TRBJ1-5|TRBV4-1
TGCGCCAGCAGCCCGGACAGGGGAGGGCTTCTTCAGCCCCAGCATTTT
CASSPDRGGLLQPQHF
>TRBD1|few|TRBJ1-2|TRBV19
TGTGCCAGTAGCACCTTGGACAGGGGAATGGGTGGCTACACCTTC
CASSTLDRGMGGYTF
>.|.|TRBJ1-1|TRBV6-1
.
CASILDRLNTEAFF
>TRBD1|.|TRBJ1-2|TRBV27
TGTGCCAGCAGTCCATATATCCCCTCGGACAGGGGGCTTCCTGGCTACACCTTC
CASSPYIPSDRGLPGYTF
>.|once|TRBJ2-3|TRBV19
TGTGCCACCGCTAAGCGATTCACAGATACGCAGTATTTT
CATAKRFTDTQYF
>.|.|TRBJ1-1|TRBV5-1
TGCGCCAGCAGCGCCCACGCCGGGCAGGGGACGACTGAAGCTTTCTTT
CASSAHAGQGTTEAFF
>.|.|TRBJ1-2|TRBV4-3
TGCGCCAGCAGCCAAATATTCCCCCAGGATGGCTACACCTTC
CASSQIFPQDGYTF
>.|few|TRBJ1-2|TRBV5-1
TGCGCCAGCAGCTTACAGGAGCCGAACTATGGCTACACCTTC
CASSLQEPNYGYTF
>TRBD1|.|TRBJ1-2|TRBV19
TGTGCCAGTAGGCCACCACCTCTGACAGGGGGCGGCTATGGCTACACCTTC
CASRPPPLTGGGYGYTF
>TRBD2|.|TRBJ2-7|TRBV5-1
TGCGCCAGCAGCTTGGCCCTAGCGGGAGGGTACGAGCAGTACTTC
CASSLALAGGYEQYF
>.|.|TRBJ2-5|TRBV5-1
TGCGCCAGCAGTGGGGGACTAGAGACCCAGTACTTC
CASSGGLETQYF
>.|.|TRBJ2-2|TRBV7-8
TGTGCCAGCAGCCCGAGGCGCCATAACACCGGGGAGCTGTTTTTT
CASSPRRHNTGELFF
>.|.|TRBJ2-3|TRBV25-1
TGTGCCAGCAGTGAATATGGAGGCCAGATAATCACAGATACGCAGTATTTT
CASSEYGGQIITDTQYF
>TRBD1|.|TRBJ1-1|TRBV27
TGTGCCAGCAGTTCCTTAACAGGGGAGTCTAGGACTGAAGCTTTCTTT
CASSSLTGESRTEAFF
>.|.|TRBJ2-7|TRBV13
TGTGCCAGCAGCTTCGATGGGCATCGGCAGTACTTC
CASSFDGHRQYF
>.|.|TRBJ1-1|TRBV20-1
TGCAGTGCCGACAGGAACACTGAAGCTTTCTTT
CSADRNTEAFF
>.|.|TRBJ2-7|TRBV30
TGTGCCTGGAGTTTGACGGACACCTACGAGCAGTACTTC
CAWSLTDTYEQYF
>TRBD1|.|TRBJ2-7|TRBV19
TGTGCCAGTAGTCCACGAGCCCCCGGACAGGGGGAGCTTGTTGAGCAGTACTTC
CASSPRAPGQGELVEQYF
>.|.|TRBJ2-1|TRBV7-8
TGTGCCAGCAGCTTATTAGGACGGGAGCAGTACAATGAGCAGTTCTTC
CASSLLGREQYNEQFF
>TRBD1|.|TRBJ2-5|TRBV2
TGTGCCAGCAGGGGACAGTCCGAGACCCAGTACTTC
CASRGQSETQYF
>.|.|TRBJ1-1|TRBV6-6
TGTGCCAGCAGTAACGGGAGGGTGGGGGCGAACACTGAAGCTTTCTTT
CASSNGRVGANTEAFF
>TRBD2|.|TRBJ2-1|TRBV19
TGTGCCAGTAGTATTGCTAGCGGGACCTACAATGAGCAGTTCTTC
CASSIASGTYNEQFF
>TRBD2|.|TRBJ2-7|TRBV6-5
TGTGCCAGCAGTTACTCAGCACTAGCGGGGTCCTACGAGCAGTACTTC
CASSYSALAGSYEQYF
>.|.|TRBJ2-1|TRBV9
TGTGCCAGCAGCTCGACCTTAGGGAGGTCCTACAATGAGCAGTTCTTC
CASSSTLGRSYNEQFF
>.|.|TRBJ2-7|TRBV27
TGTGCCAGCAGTTGGGCCCAGCCCTACGAGCAGTACTTC
CASSWAQPYEQYF
>TRBD1|.|TRBJ1-3|TRBV7-2
TGTGCCAGCAGCCCCAGGACAGGGCCATCTGGAAACACCATATATTTT
CASSPRTGPSGNTIYF
>.|.|TRBJ1-1|TRBV29-1
TGCAGCGCGAAGTACAGGGAAGACACTGAAGCTTTCTTT
CSAKYREDTEAFF
>TRBD2|.|TRBJ2-5|TRBV30
TGTGCCTGGAGTGTTCTAGCGGGGGGGGCCCAGTACTTC
CAWSVLAGGAQYF
>.|.|TRBJ1-6|TRBV19
TGTGCCAGTCGTCTAGCCGTTAATTCACCCCTCCACTTT
CASRLAVNSPLHF
>TRBD2|.|TRBJ2-2|TRBV5-1
TGCGCCAGCAGCTTGGGACTAGCGGGAAACACCGGGGAGCTGTTTTTT
CASSLGLAGNTGELFF
>.|few|TRBJ1-1|TRBV19
TGTGCCAGTAGTATAGCGAGGAACACTGAAGCTTTCTTT
CASSIARNTEAFF
>TRBD1|.|TRBJ1-1|TRBV10-3
TGTGCCATCACTAGGGACAGCCGGAACACTGAAGCTTTCTTT
CAITRDSRNTEAFF
>TRBD1|.|TRBJ1-3|TRBV5-6
TGTGCCAGCAGCTTGCGCGGGACAGCCTTTGGAAACACCATATATTTT
CASSLRGTAFGNTIYF
>.|.|TRBJ1-5|TRBV28
TGTGCCAGCAGTTCCACCGGAGATCAGCCCCAGCATTTT
CASSSTGDQPQHF
>.|.|TRBJ2-7|TRBV2
TGTGCCAGCAGTGAAGTGGGAGAGGCTTCCTACGAGCAGTACTTC
CASSEVGEASYEQYF
>.|.|TRBJ1-3|TRBV9
TGTGCCAGCAGTGGACAATACTCTGGAAACACCATATATTTT
CASSGQYSGNTIYF
>.|.|TRBJ1-1|TRBV4-1
TGCGCCAGCAGCCCTCGGGGGGTGTGGGGTCTGAACACTGAAGCTTTCTTT
CASSPRGVWGLNTEAFF
>.|.|TRBJ2-7|TRBV27
TGTGCCAGCAGTTTTTCCGGGAAGTTTAGGGACGAGCAGTACTTC
CASSFSGKFRDEQYF
>.|.|TRBJ2-1|TRBV6-5
TGTGCCAGCAGGGCGGGACAGAGCTCCTACAATGAGCAGTTCTTC
CASRAGQSSYNEQFF
>TRBD1|.|TRBJ2-5|TRBV28
TGTGCCAGCAGGGAGACAGGGGGCGATGAGACCCAGTACTTC
CASRETGGDETQYF